The rows below give T cell receptor beta chains drawn from one sample of a study of PD-L1 blockade in urothelial cancer. TCRdb's table, derived via immunoSEQ multiplex PCR, lists solely in-frame clones and lacks some. The sample holds some 120,000 clones, around 85% seen once. Source: PBMCs, taken around atezolizumab (anti-PD-L1) treatment. The receptors originated from a man in his fifties with urothelial cancer. CDR3s include the opening cysteine and the closing phenylalanine or tryptophan. The D gene is left open where the match is weak. Some rows mark clone size as missing; the rest say once, few, many or name a class of expanded clone.

>NA|TRBJ2-3|once|TRBV19
TGTGCCAGTAGTAGTACAGGGCCAGATACGCAGTATTTT
CASSSTGPDTQYF
>TRBD1|TRBJ2-7|NA|TRBV5-1
TGCGCCAGCAGCCGCGACGGACAGGGGCCGGCCTACGAGCAGTACTTC
CASSRDGQGPAYEQYF
>TRBD2|TRBJ2-3|few|TRBV5-5
TGTGCCAGCAGCTTGGGACTAGCGGGAGGGCCGAGAACAGATACGCAGTATTTT
CASSLGLAGGPRTDTQYF
>TRBD1|TRBJ1-1|NA|TRBV19
TGTGCCAGTAGTCAACCACAGGGGATGGACACTGAAGCTTTCTTT
CASSQPQGMDTEAFF
>NA|TRBJ2-1|NA|TRBV11-2
TGTGCCAGCAGCTTAGTTGGCGGGGTGAATGAGCAGTTCTTC
CASSLVGGVNEQFF
>NA|TRBJ2-5|NA|TRBV18
TGTGCCAGCTCACCACCACCGGTAACAGGGGAGACCCAGTACTTC
CASSPPPVTGETQYF
>TRBD1|TRBJ2-1|NA|TRBV19
TGTGCCAGTTTGGGGTGGGGGACAGGGAAGTCCAATGAGCAGTTCTTC
CASLGWGTGKSNEQFF
>NA|TRBJ1-1|once|TRBV6-6
TGTGCCAGCAGCCCTGGGGCAGGGTCTAGGAACACTGAAGCTTTCTTT
CASSPGAGSRNTEAFF
>TRBD2|TRBJ2-1|NA|TRBV5-4
TGTGCCAGCAGCTTAGGGACTAGCGGGAGCTTTGAGCAGTTCTTC
CASSLGTSGSFEQFF
>TRBD1|TRBJ2-3|NA|TRBV19
TGTGCCAGTAGTATAGAGGTGGGACAGGGTGCCACAGATACGCAGTATTTT
CASSIEVGQGATDTQYF
>TRBD1|TRBJ1-6|NA|TRBV5-4
TGTGCCAGCAGCTACGACAGGGGGAGACTCCACTTT
CASSYDRGRLHF
>NA|TRBJ2-2|NA|TRBV7-9
TGTGCCAGCAGCTTAAAACTAGCCGGGGAGCTGTTTTTT
CASSLKLAGELFF
>NA|TRBJ1-4|NA|TRBV6-6
TGTGCCAGCAGGGGGGGGGAAAAACTGTTTTTT
CASRGGEKLFF
>NA|TRBJ2-1|NA|TRBV9
TGTGCCAGCAGCGTACTGGGGAGCTCCTACAATGAGCAGTTCTTC
CASSVLGSSYNEQFF
>NA|TRBJ2-7|NA|TRBV10-3
TGTGCCATCAGTGAACCCACGGGATCGACCTACGAGCAGTACTTC
CAISEPTGSTYEQYF
>NA|TRBJ1-6|NA|TRBV30
TGTGCCTGGAAACCGTTTCGGGATAATTCACCCCTCCACTTT
CAWKPFRDNSPLHF
>TRBD1|TRBJ1-2|NA|TRBV5-6
TGTGCCAGCAGCTGGACCGAGAACAGGGGCTATGGCTACACCTTC
CASSWTENRGYGYTF